Listed here are 13 T cell receptor beta chains from one sample, sequenced in a study of low-dose radiotherapy and immunotherapy resistance in tumors (dated by TCRdb to between 2021 and 2023). Sequenced using an Illumina HiSeq 2500. First-strand cDNA was synthesized using Superscript III and a set of TRAV- and TRBV-specific primers, so that both TCRalpha and TCRbeta chains were covered. TCRs were amplified with Phusion for around 20 PCR cycles, with a constant-region primer paired with the adapter attached to the V primers. Using fastp trimming at Q25 and MiXCR clonotype assembly, TCRdb reanalyzed the public sequencing data and kept in-frame beta chains. Merged by CDR3 protein, the rows form single entries marked with the most common genes and DNA. This sample gives tens of thousands of distinct CDR3 sequences in total; roughly a sixth of them show up just once. The top ten clonotypes cover less than 3.5% of the sample.

According to the study, the label for this sample's time point signals: before trial treatment. The specimen was PBMCs, collected before treatment. The receptor set was obtained from a male donor with prostate cancer.

This clonotype has at least ten counts. The rearrangement joins TRBV2 to TRBJ2-2, with a weak D call TRBD1 (8 bases). Trimming took off 8 bases at V and 6 bases at J, with 22 bases between the two ends. Germline-derived CDR1 and CDR2 are SNHLY and FYNNEI. The CDR3 runs to 16 residues. For the CDR3, the DNA is TGTGCCAGCGGGCCAGGGGGCGGGGGATACGCCGGGGAGCTGTTTTTT. It is translated as CASGPGGGGYAGELFF.

This clonotype was seen at least ten times. The rearrangement links TRBV12-2 to TRBJ1-3. TRBV12-2 is reported as a pseudogene. The CDR3 contains 13 residues. The CDR3 loop is CASPLRAGNTIYF. The CDR3 DNA follows: TGTGCAAGTCCCCTTAGGGCTGGAAACACCATATATTTT.

This clonotype was observed many times. This chain uses TRBV13 with TRBJ1-3; 9 bases match TRBD1. The CDR3 consists of 15 residues. Germline V gene sequence: CDR1 PRHDT, CDR2 FYEKMQ (reference sequence). J gave up 8 bases and V 5 bases, and 10 bases lay outside the gene matches. CDR3 protein: CASSAAGTGSDTIYF. The CDR3 DNA sequence: TGTGCCAGCAGCGCCGCCGGGACAGGGTCGGACACCATATATTTT.

There are many counts of this clonotype. This sequence joins TRBV15 and TRBJ2-3, with TRBD1 as a possible D gene (6 bases). The CDR3 has 14 amino acids. V was cut by 3 bases and J by 2 bases, with 9 bases left in between. From germline, CDR1 is LNHNV and CDR2 YYDKDF (reference sequence). Here the CDR3 DNA reads TGTGCCACCAGCAGGCGGACAGACACAGATACGCAGTATTTT. It translates to CATSRRTDTDTQYF.

This clonotype has more than one count but fewer than ten. The gene calls are TRBV4-2 and TRBJ2-3, with D unresolved. The germline V gene encodes CDR1 LGHNA and CDR2 YNFKEQ. The CDR3 contains 15 residues. V lost 1 base to trimming and J lost 1 base, with 9 bases between them. The chain's CDR3 is CASSQVSDRTDTQYF. The CDR3 DNA reads as TGTGCCAGCAGCCAAGTCAGTGACCGCACAGATACGCAGTATTTT.

On this clonotype itself: This likely came from a read error, as a far larger clone is one base away. This chain links TRBV5-8 with TRBJ2-5, with 8 bases that match TRBD2. CDR1 and CDR2 from the germline V gene are SGHTS and YDEGEE. With V trimmed by 7 bases and J by 4 bases, 12 bases remained unmatched. The CDR3 loop spans 15 amino acids. The CDR3: CASGRNGGAVETQYF. DNA of the CDR3: TGTGCCAGCGGCCGAAACGGGGGGGCCGTAGAGACCCAGTACTTC.

This clonotype has a count of ten or more. The CDR3 loop reads CASKAEETQYF. DNA for the CDR3: TGTGCCAGCAAAGCGGAAGAGACCCAGTACTTC. This chain connects TRBV2 to TRBJ2-5, with D tentatively TRBD2 (5 bases). From germline, CDR1 is SNHLY and CDR2 FYNNEI. The CDR3 spans 11 residues. The V end lost 7 bases, the J end lost 3 bases, and 6 bases lay between the germline ends.

The genes are TRBV29-1 and TRBJ2-7, with D perhaps TRBD1 (6 bases). CDR1 SQVTM and CDR2 ANQGSEA come from the germline V gene. This CDR3 region has 11 residues. V shed 7 bases and J shed 6 bases, with 13 bases lying between them. CDR3 amino acids: CSASGEREQYF. Written as DNA, the CDR3 is TGCAGCGCTTCAGGGGAGCGCGAGCAGTACTTC.

This clonotype was counted ten times or more. The V gene is TRBV7-2, the J gene TRBJ2-1, with 7 bases fitting TRBD2. Germline CDR1 is SGHTA and CDR2 is FQGNSA. Trimming removed 2 bases from V and 6 bases from J; junction bases left unmatched: 10. This CDR3 comprises 16 residues. The CDR3 bases are TGTGCCAGCAGCTTAAGAGCGGGGTATGGTACCAATGAGCAGTTCTTC. Translated, it gives CASSLRAGYGTNEQFF.

Ten or more counts support this clonotype. This chain joins TRBV20-1 and TRBJ2-3, with 10 bases aligning to TRBD2. This CDR3 comprises 15 residues. The germline gives CDR1 DFQATT, CDR2 SNEGSKA (reference sequence). V trimming: 2 bases; J trimming: 10 bases; junction bases outside the gene matches: 12. The CDR3 is CSARPLAGTAGAQYF. In DNA, the CDR3 is TGCAGTGCTAGACCACTAGCGGGGACCGCTGGGGCGCAGTATTTT.

The chain carries TRBV28 and TRBJ2-7; TRBD2 might be the D (5 bases). The CDR3 is made up of 11 amino acids. Germline V gives CDR1 MDHEN, CDR2 SYDVKM. Deletions cut 11 bases from V and 1 base from J, with 9 bases between. The chain's CDR3 is CAAGRSYEQYF. The CDR3 DNA reads TGTGCCGCGGGCAGGTCCTACGAGCAGTACTTC.

This clonotype was found many times. The chain recombines TRBV12-3 or TRBV12-4 with TRBJ2-7; TRBD2 might be the D (5 bases). V was clipped by 4 bases and J by 7 bases, with 11 bases between them. The CDR3 is 12 amino acids. This CDR3 reads CASSSPGSEQYF. Written as DNA, the CDR3 is TGTGCCAGCAGTTCCCCGGGGAGTGAGCAGTACTTC.

This clonotype was counted ten times or more. The chain links TRBV5-4 to TRBJ2-1; 16 nucleotides match TRBD2. The V and J ends lost 4 bases and 6 bases, in that order; junction bases with no gene match: 13. The CDR3 is 19 residues long. CDR1 and CDR2 (germline): SGHNT, YYREEE (reference sequence). The CDR3 here is CASSVPGTSGGDALNEQFF. The CDR3 coding sequence is TGTGCCAGCAGCGTACCCGGGACTAGCGGGGGGGATGCCCTCAATGAGCAGTTCTTC.